This T cell receptor beta chain was sequenced for a study of beta chain features in type 1 diabetes. Study background: Cell yields, age and gender were similar between patients and healthy donors.

Comments on this clone: Its specificity is unknown.

Study-wide results and limits: When VDJ junctions were examined, type 1 diabetes patients showed fewer insertions and more deletions. Here, the possible influence of HLA type (on TCRB rearrangement) remained unresolved.

V was shortened by 7 bases and J by 6 bases, with 8 bases between the two germline ends. Germline loops: CDR1 SNHLY, CDR2 FYNNEI. There are 11 residues in the CDR3. The investigators reverse transcribed all of the isolated RNA, so they sequenced expressed TCRB transcripts. The table came from immunoSEQ multiplex PCR; TCRdb's copy has only in-frame clones and leaves some out. The sample holds about 620,000 clones; around a sixth are singletons and the top ten take about 0.093%. Sorted cells reached over 95% purity in every population. The chain links TRBV2 to TRBJ2-3, with D perhaps matching TRBD2 (6 bases). This receptor was obtained from a young man in good health. The sample consisted of naive CD4+ T cells from blood. Written as DNA, the CDR3 is TGTGCCAGCACGGAGGGCGATACGCAGTATTTT. Residues: CASTEGDTQYF. Using reference TRBV2 and TRBJ2-3 for the parts outside the CDR3, the full variable domain is EPEVTQTPSHQVTQMGQEVILRCVPISNHLYFYWYRQILGQKVEFLVSFYNNEISEKSEIFDDQFSVERPDGSNFTLKIRSTKLEDSAMYFCASTEGDTQYFGPGTRLTVL.